Each of the 2 T cell receptor beta chains below was sequenced from the same sample in a study of siplizumab effects on memory and regulatory T cells. TCRdb's copy holds only in-frame clones and misses some; the assay was immunoSEQ multiplex PCR. The data show tens of thousands of clones, 65% to 80% seen once. The material sequenced was memory CD4+ T cells sorted from blood. Receptors originate from a human donor in good health.

This clone was seen just once. CDR3 protein: CASSLTGAGANVLTF. CDR3 DNA sequence: TGCGCCAGCAGCTTGACAGGGGCTGGGGCCAACGTCCTGACTTTC. The V call is TRBV5-1, the J call TRBJ2-6; 7 nucleotides line up with TRBD1. The germline V gene has CDR1 SGHRS and CDR2 YFSETQ. This CDR3 spans 15 amino acids. V lost 1 base to trimming and J lost 2 bases; unmatched junction nucleotides: 0.

The chain couples TRBV5-4 to TRBJ1-1; unclear D gene. The CDR3 is 13 residues long. The V gene's germline CDR1 is SGHNT and CDR2 YYREEE (reference sequence). V gave up 4 bases and J gave up 6 bases, with 13 bases separating them. The CDR3 spells CASSPRSVAEAFF. The CDR3 region has the DNA TGTGCCAGCAGCCCACGCTCGGTGGCTGAAGCTTTCTTT.